The next 20 T cell receptor beta chains were all read from a single sample in a study of Ad26.COV2.S vaccination and SARS-CoV-2 variants. Treatment in this sample: some 20 received Ad26.COV2.S at low or high dose, single or two shots; about 5 received placebo; per-sample allocation not given. Sampling took place 63 days after the first vaccine or placebo injection. The protocol was immunoSEQ multiplex PCR, while the TCRdb copy is restricted to in-frame clones and leaves out a portion. The repertoire holds fewer than 400,000 clones, with 86% as singletons. Material: peripheral blood, obtained in a trial of Ad26.COV2.S vaccine versus placebo. The receptors originated from a person aged 18-60 years who received the Ad26.COV2.S COVID-19 vaccine or a placebo.

The chain has TRBV7-9 and TRBJ2-7; D is perhaps TRBD1 or TRBD2 (6 bases each). Deletions cut 1 base from V and 4 bases from J, with 11 bases between. The CDR3 contains 14 residues. Per the germline V gene, CDR1 is SEHNR and CDR2 is FQNEAQ (reference sequence). This CDR3 is CASSLGGARYEQYF. The DNA for the CDR3 is TGTGCCAGCAGCTTAGGGGGGGCGCGGTACGAGCAGTACTTC.

This clone occurred a few times. J is TRBJ2-2 and V is TRBV18; D not resolved. Trimming removed 2 bases from V and 1 base from J, with 5 bases in between. Germline values: CDR1 KGHSH, CDR2 LQKENI. This CDR3 has 14 amino acids. The CDR3 region is CASSPGVNTGELFF. The CDR3, as DNA: TGTGCCAGCTCACCAGGGGTGAACACCGGGGAGCTGTTTTTT.

This chain connects TRBV6-5 to TRBJ2-7; weak D call: TRBD2 (7 bases). CDR3 length equals 15 residues. Between the trimmed V and J ends, which lost 3 bases and 3 bases, there was a span of 15 bases. Germline V lookup: CDR1 MNHEY, CDR2 SVGAGI. The CDR3, as DNA: TGTGCCAGCAGTTATAGTGGGGGGGGGCTCTACGAGCAGTACTTC. Its protein is CASSYSGGGLYEQYF.

The rearrangement joins TRBV24-1 to TRBJ2-3; 8 nucleotides line up with TRBD1. Germline CDR1 KGHDR, CDR2 SFDVKD. The CDR3 extends over 14 amino acids. J was trimmed by 7 bases and V by 4 bases; bases with no gene match: 6. CDR3 loop: CATSDGGQGYTQYF. The CDR3, as DNA: TGTGCCACCAGTGACGGAGGACAGGGATATACGCAGTATTTT.

The chain couples TRBV5-1 to TRBJ2-7, with D unclear. From germline, CDR1 is SGHRS and CDR2 YFSETQ. The V gene lost 1 base and the J gene lost 2 bases, with 10 bases spanning the gap. The CDR3 sequence is 14 residues long. The CDR3 coding sequence is TGCGCCAGCAGCTTGAGTCTCCCTGCCTACGAGCAGTACTTC. Translating it yields CASSLSLPAYEQYF.

The chain combines TRBV2 with TRBJ2-3; the D gene could be TRBD1 or TRBD2 (6 bases each). In germline, CDR1 is SNHLY, CDR2 FYNNEI. CDR3 length equals 16 residues. With 6 bases removed from V and 0 bases from J, the gap between germline ends came to 16 bases. The CDR3 DNA reads as TGTGCCAGCAGAGCCTTAGAGGGGGGAAGCACAGATACGCAGTATTTT. Translated: CASRALEGGSTDTQYF.

The rearrangement uses TRBV2 and TRBJ1-1, with D uncertain. V was clipped by 9 bases and J by 6 bases, with 14 bases between them. This CDR3 has 12 amino acids. CDR1 SNHLY and CDR2 FYNNEI come from the germline V gene. The CDR3, as DNA: TGTGCCAGGGGATTGAATCTGGCTGAAGCTTTCTTT. Amino acid sequence: CARGLNLAEAFF.

This chain joins TRBV11-2 and TRBJ2-7; 7 nucleotides line up with TRBD1. Germline loops: CDR1 SGHAT, CDR2 FQNNGV. The CDR3 totals 17 residues. Unmatched junction bases numbered 10, after V lost 0 bases and J lost 2 bases. The CDR3: CASSLEGVRGSPYEQYF. The DNA for the CDR3 is TGTGCCAGCAGCTTAGAGGGGGTCAGGGGGAGTCCCTACGAGCAGTACTTC.

The chain recombines TRBV6-6 with TRBJ1-5; D might be TRBD1 (6 bases). Per the germline V gene, CDR1 is MNHNY and CDR2 is SVGAGI (reference sequence). The CDR3 length is 16 residues. Trimming pared 4 bases from V and 3 bases from J, leaving 16 bases between. CDR3 DNA: TGTGCCAGCAGTTCCCGTAGGGGGGGGGTCAATCAGCCCCAGCATTTT. It specifies CASSSRRGGVNQPQHF.

V gene TRBV4-2 combines with J gene TRBJ2-5; TRBD2 might be the D (5 bases). The V gene's germline CDR1 is LGHNA and CDR2 YNFKEQ. The CDR3 runs 17 residues. Trimming took 1 base from V and 5 from J, leaving 20 bases between them. As DNA, the CDR3 is TGTGCCAGCAGCCAAGGGAGAGGGCCAACGGGTGGGGAGACCCAGTACTTC. Protein: CASSQGRGPTGGETQYF.

This chain joins TRBV19 and TRBJ2-2; TRBD1 is a possible D gene (5 bases). This CDR3 has 13 residues. Germline values: CDR1 LNHDA, CDR2 SQIVND (reference sequence). The V and J ends lost 2 bases and 4 bases respectively, with 5 bases between them. The CDR3 nucleotides are TGTGCCAGTAGTATACAGGGCACCGGGGAGCTGTTTTTT. It yields the protein CASSIQGTGELFF.

The gene calls are TRBV21-1 and TRBJ1-5; the table's D call, TRBD1, has no DNA check behind it. TRBV21-1 is shown as a pseudogene. This CDR3 contains 19 residues. CDR3 sequence (DNA): TGTGCCAGCAGCAAAGTCGGTCAAAAACAGGGTCGTGTGGTGCAGCCCCAGCATTTT. Translation: CASSKVGQKQGRVVQPQHF.

This clone was seen a few times. The chain is built from TRBV5-1 and TRBJ2-3, with 13 positions matching TRBD2. V shed 5 bases and J 3 bases; nucleotides not matched to a gene: 6. The CDR3 has 16 residues. CDR1 is SGHRS, CDR2 YFSETQ, per germline. The CDR3 spells CASSSGLAGATDTQYF. CDR3 DNA: TGCGCCAGCAGTTCAGGACTAGCGGGGGCTACAGATACGCAGTATTTT.

The chain carries TRBV28 and TRBJ1-4; D is undetermined. This CDR3 has 17 residues. Germline CDR1 MDHEN, CDR2 SYDVKM. Trimming stripped 4 bases from V and 4 bases from J, with 19 bases between. CDR3 coding DNA: TGTGCCAGCAGTTATGACACCGGTCTACCCCTTAATGAAAAACTGTTTTTT. This translates into CASSYDTGLPLNEKLFF.

The chain joins TRBV5-8 to TRBJ1-2; D is possibly TRBD1 (5 bases). Trimming cost V 2 bases and J 0 bases, with 11 bases left between them. In germline, CDR1 is SGHTS, CDR2 YDEGEE. This CDR3 has 15 amino acids. CDR3 residues: CASSFLGGANYGYTF. DNA for the CDR3: TGTGCCAGCAGCTTTTTGGGGGGAGCTAACTATGGCTACACCTTC.

The chain joins TRBV20-1 to TRBJ1-2; D possibly corresponds to TRBD1 (5 bases). The CDR3 spans 12 residues. Germline V gene lookup returns CDR1 DFQATT and CDR2 SNEGSKA (reference sequence). Trimming cost V 3 bases and J 2 bases, with 7 bases left between them. The CDR3 nucleotides read TGCAGTGCTAGTGAGGGGAACTATGGCTACACCTTC. This codes for CSASEGNYGYTF.

CDR3 bases: TGTGCCAGCAGTTTCACTTCCCACTATGGCTACACCTTC. Residues: CASSFTSHYGYTF. The genes are TRBV12-3 or TRBV12-4 and TRBJ1-2; D is ambiguous. The CDR3 totals 13 residues. The V and J ends lost 3 bases and 3 bases respectively, with 8 bases between them.

V gene TRBV6-5 combines with J gene TRBJ2-7; D is uncertain. Germline V gene sequence: CDR1 MNHEY, CDR2 SVGAGI. The CDR3 has 15 residues. The V end lost 5 bases, the J end lost 2 bases, and 16 bases lay between the germline ends. This CDR3 is CASSLTPDSPYEQYF. The CDR3 coding sequence is TGTGCCAGCAGTCTAACCCCTGATTCCCCCTACGAGCAGTACTTC.

The chain employs TRBV20-1 and TRBJ2-4; 7 bases map to TRBD1. The length of the CDR3 is 17 residues. V was clipped by 3 bases and J by 0 bases; unmatched bases: 11. Germline V gives CDR1 DFQATT, CDR2 SNEGSKA (reference sequence). CDR3 in amino acids: CSASIGQAGRAKNIQYF. CDR3 bases: TGCAGTGCTAGTATAGGACAGGCCGGACGAGCCAAAAACATTCAGTACTTC.

The CDR3 here is CASSYAFQLAGGPRFTDTQYF. The CDR3 DNA follows: TGTGCCAGCAGTTACGCGTTTCAGCTAGCGGGGGGGCCCCGATTCACAGATACGCAGTATTTT. The chain links TRBV6-2 or TRBV6-3 to TRBJ2-3; 12 bases fit TRBD2. The CDR3 has 21 amino acids. With V trimmed by 2 bases and J by 2 bases, 17 bases remained unmatched. Germline V gives CDR1 MNHEY, CDR2 SVGEGT.